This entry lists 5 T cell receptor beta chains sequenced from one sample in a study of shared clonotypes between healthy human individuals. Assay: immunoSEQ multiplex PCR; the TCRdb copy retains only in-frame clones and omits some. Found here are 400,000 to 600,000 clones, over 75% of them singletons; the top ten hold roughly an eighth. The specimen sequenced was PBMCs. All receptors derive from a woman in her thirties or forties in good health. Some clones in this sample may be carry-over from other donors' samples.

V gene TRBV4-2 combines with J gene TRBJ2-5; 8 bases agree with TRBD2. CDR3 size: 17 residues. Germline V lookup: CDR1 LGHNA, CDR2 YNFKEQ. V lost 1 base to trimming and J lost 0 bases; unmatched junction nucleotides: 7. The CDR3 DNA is TGTGCCAGCAGCCAAGGGGAGGCTAGCGGGTACCAAGAGACCCAGTACTTC. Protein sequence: CASSQGEASGYQETQYF.

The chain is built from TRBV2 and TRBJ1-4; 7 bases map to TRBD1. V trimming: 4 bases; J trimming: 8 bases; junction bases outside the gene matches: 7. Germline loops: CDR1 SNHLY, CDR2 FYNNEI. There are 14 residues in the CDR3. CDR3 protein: CASSADRFREKLFF. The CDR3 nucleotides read TGTGCCAGCAGTGCGGACAGGTTTAGGGAAAAACTGTTTTTT.

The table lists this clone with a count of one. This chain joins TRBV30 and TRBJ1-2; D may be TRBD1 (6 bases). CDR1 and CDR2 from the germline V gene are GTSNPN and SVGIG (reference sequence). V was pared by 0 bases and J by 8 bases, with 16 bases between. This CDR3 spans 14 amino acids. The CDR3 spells CAWSVHGGPKGYTF. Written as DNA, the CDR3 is TGTGCCTGGAGTGTACATGGGGGGCCAAAAGGCTACACCTTC.

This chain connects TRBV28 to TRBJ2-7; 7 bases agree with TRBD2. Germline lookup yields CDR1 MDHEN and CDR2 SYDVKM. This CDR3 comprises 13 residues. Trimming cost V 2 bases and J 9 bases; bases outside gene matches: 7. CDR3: CASSLIKREGQYF. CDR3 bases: TGTGCCAGCAGTTTAATAAAAAGGGAGGGGCAGTACTTC. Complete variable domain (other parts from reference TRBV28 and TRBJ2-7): DVKVTQSSRYLVKRTGEKVFLECVQDMDHENMFWYRQDPGLGLRLIYFSYDVKMKEKGDIPEGYSVSREKKERFSLILESASTNQTSMYLCASSLIKREGQYFGPGTRLTVT.

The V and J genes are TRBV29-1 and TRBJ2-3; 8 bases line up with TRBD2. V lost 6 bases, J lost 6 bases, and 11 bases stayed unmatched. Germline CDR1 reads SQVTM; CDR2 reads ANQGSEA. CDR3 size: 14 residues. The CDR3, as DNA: TGCAGCGTAGCAGCGGGAGAAGATCCCGATACGCAGTATTTT. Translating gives CSVAAGEDPDTQYF.